A single sample gave rise to the 31 T cell receptor beta chains below, sequenced in a study of T-cell reconstitution after alpha-beta-depleted transplantation in children. TCRbeta library preparation incorporated unique molecular identifiers. TCRdb analysed the PCR reads with MiXCR anew, one entry per CDR3 protein. The sample has about 110,000 distinct CDR3 sequences, approximately 6.6% seen once. The starting material was PBMCs, mostly from graft donor cells, obtained 360 days after TCRalphabeta/CD19-depleted stem cell transplant. The source is a male patient under 10 years old who had a stem cell transplant for acute lymphoblastic leukemia, so the T cells may come from the graft donor.

This rearrangement joins TRBV9 to TRBJ1-1; D may be TRBD1 (6 bases). V shed 3 bases and J shed 1 base, with 13 bases lying between them. Germline-derived CDR1 and CDR2 are SGDLS and YYNGEE. The CDR3 loop spans 15 amino acids. This CDR3 reads CASSGQGGGNTEAFF. CDR3 DNA sequence: TGTGCCAGCAGCGGGCAGGGAGGGGGGAACACTGAAGCTTTCTTT.

The chain couples TRBV28 to TRBJ2-1, with D unresolved. The CDR3 consists of 16 residues. V lost 8 bases, J lost 0 bases, and 17 bases lay in between. The germline V gene has CDR1 MDHEN and CDR2 SYDVKM. The CDR3 sequence is CASLHSRLSSYNEQFF. The CDR3 DNA follows: TGTGCCAGCCTTCACTCCCGACTGAGCTCCTACAATGAGCAGTTCTTC.

There are many counts of this clonotype. This chain uses TRBV9 with TRBJ2-2; a weak D match, TRBD2 (5 bases). CDR1 SGDLS and CDR2 YYNGEE come from the germline V gene. Trimming stripped 5 bases from V and 6 bases from J, with 11 bases between. The CDR3 sequence is 13 residues long. The CDR3 loop reads CASSPSGSGELFF. The CDR3 DNA reads as TGTGCCAGCAGTCCTTCGGGGTCCGGGGAGCTGTTTTTT. Looking up the rest from reference TRBV9 and TRBJ2-2 gives the full variable domain: DSGVTQTPKHLITATGQRVTLRCSPRSGDLSVYWYQQSLDQGLQFLIQYYNGEERAKGNILERFSAQQFPDLHSELNLSSLELGDSALYFCASSPSGSGELFFGEGSRLTVL.

There are a few counts of this clonotype. The chain is built from TRBV6-1 and TRBJ2-3; 8 bases are a match to TRBD1. The CDR3 is 14 residues long. The germline gives CDR1 MNHNS, CDR2 SASEGT. With V trimmed by 6 bases and J by 3 bases, 5 bases remained unmatched. CDR3 in DNA: TGTGCCAGCAGCTCAGGGGGCGCAACAGATACGCAGTATTTT. Translation: CASSSGGATDTQYF.

This clonotype was counted only a few times. V is TRBV27 and J is TRBJ2-2, with no clear D. Trimming shortened V by 0 bases and J by 7 bases, and 9 bases separated the two germline ends. The CDR3 loop spans 14 amino acids. In germline, CDR1 is MNHEY, CDR2 SMNVEV (reference sequence). The CDR3 DNA follows: TGTGCCAGCAGTTTATCGGAATGGAGCGGGGAGCTGTTTTTT. This translates into CASSLSEWSGELFF.

This clonotype was seen a handful of times. The rearrangement joins TRBV28 to TRBJ1-2; D ambiguous. The germline V gene has CDR1 MDHEN and CDR2 SYDVKM. Trimming cost V 3 bases and J 4 bases, with 9 bases left between them. The CDR3 loop spans 13 amino acids. For the CDR3, the DNA is TGTGCCAGCAGTTTGGAGGGCCGCTATGGCTACACCTTC. As protein: CASSLEGRYGYTF.

The V gene is TRBV7-6, the J gene TRBJ2-2; no firm D call. The CDR3 runs to 17 residues. V lost 4 bases and J 2 bases, leaving 17 bases between the germline ends. The germline V gene encodes CDR1 SGHVS and CDR2 FNYEAQ. The CDR3 sequence is CASSSPLDGPNTGELFF. The DNA for the CDR3 is TGTGCCAGCAGCTCTCCCCTAGACGGACCCAACACCGGGGAGCTGTTTTTT.

In its sample, this clonotype was seen a few times. V gene TRBV20-1 combines with J gene TRBJ1-5; a weak D match, TRBD1 (5 bases). This CDR3 spans 19 amino acids. The V gene's germline CDR1 is DFQATT and CDR2 SNEGSKA (reference sequence). Trimming pared 3 bases from V and 1 base from J, leaving 25 bases between. For the CDR3, the DNA is TGCAGTGCTAGGGCAATAGCCCTCTCTGGGACGTTGAGCAATCAGCCCCAGCATTTT. Protein: CSARAIALSGTLSNQPQHF.

Concerning this clonotype: It may be a read error: a sequence one base away is much more abundant. The rearrangement links TRBV12-3 or TRBV12-4 to TRBJ2-3; tentatively, D is TRBD2 (6 bases). This CDR3 is 14 amino acids long. The CDR3 is CACSYGGKGDTQYF. CDR3 bases: TGTGCCTGCAGTTATGGGGGGAAGGGAGATACGCAGTATTTT.

This clonotype was detected many times. This chain joins TRBV20-1 and TRBJ2-3; 11 bases align to TRBD2. Per the germline V gene, CDR1 is DFQATT and CDR2 is SNEGSKA (reference sequence). The CDR3 spans 15 residues. V dropped 0 bases and J dropped 2; count of bases not matched to a gene: 1. This CDR3 is CSARELAGVTDTQYF. The CDR3 nucleotides read TGCAGTGCTAGAGAACTAGCGGGGGTCACAGATACGCAGTATTTT.

V gene TRBV27 combines with J gene TRBJ1-1; D is possibly TRBD1 (5 bases). V was pared by 2 bases and J by 0 bases, with 7 bases between. CDR1 is MNHEY and CDR2 is SMNVEV in the germline V gene (reference sequence). This CDR3 is built from 14 residues. The CDR3 nucleotides read TGTGCCAGCAGTTTAAGACAGTTGAACACTGAAGCTTTCTTT. Translating gives CASSLRQLNTEAFF.

This clonotype was detected ten times or more. The V gene is TRBV12-3 or TRBV12-4, the J gene TRBJ1-1; 7 bases line up with TRBD1. Losses at the gene ends were 5 bases for V and 3 bases for J; bases not matched to a gene: 6. The CDR3 loop spans 14 amino acids. CDR3 residues: CASSRRQGYTEAFF. The CDR3 DNA reads TGTGCCAGCAGTCGTCGACAGGGATACACTGAAGCTTTCTTT.

V usage is TRBV19 and J usage is TRBJ2-1; TRBD2 matches 13 bases. V dropped 2 bases and J dropped 7; count of bases not matched to a gene: 5. The CDR3 contains 16 residues. The germline V gene has CDR1 LNHDA and CDR2 SQIVND (reference sequence). Here the CDR3 reads CASSISETSGRNEQFF. DNA of the CDR3: TGTGCCAGTAGTATAAGCGAGACTAGCGGGAGGAATGAGCAGTTCTTC.

This clonotype was seen ten or more times. V usage is TRBV9 and J usage is TRBJ2-1; TRBD2 agrees at 10 bases. Looked up from germline, CDR1 is SGDLS and CDR2 is YYNGEE. After removal of 3 bases from V and 8 bases from J, the junction contained 8 bases not matched to a gene. The CDR3 consists of 15 residues. The CDR3 loop is CASSGSGRAPDEQFF. The CDR3 DNA sequence: TGTGCCAGCAGCGGCAGCGGGAGGGCCCCTGATGAGCAGTTCTTC.

The chain uses TRBV4-2 and TRBJ2-3; D may be TRBD1 (6 bases). The CDR3 runs 15 residues. Germline V gene lookup returns CDR1 LGHNA and CDR2 YNFKEQ. Trimming pared 3 bases from V and 5 bases from J, leaving 15 bases between. CDR3 region: CASSQRAGDRDTQYF. CDR3 nucleotides: TGTGCCAGCAGCCAGCGGGCAGGGGATAGAGATACGCAGTATTTT.

This clonotype was observed a few times. The rearrangement links TRBV4-3 to TRBJ2-7; 10 nucleotides agree with TRBD2. V lost 5 bases, J lost 2 bases, and 6 bases stayed unmatched. This CDR3 is 15 amino acids long. Germline V gives CDR1 LGHNA, CDR2 YSLEER. CDR3 nucleotide sequence: TGCGCCAGCAGCACGGAGAGCGGGAGGGCCTACGAGCAGTACTTC. It specifies CASSTESGRAYEQYF.

The chain recombines TRBV11-2 with TRBJ1-1; 7 nucleotides align to TRBD1. V shed 5 bases and J 11 bases; nucleotides not matched to a gene: 8. The germline V gene encodes CDR1 SGHAT and CDR2 FQNNGV. CDR3 length equals 12 residues. The CDR3, as DNA: TGTGCCAGCAGCATGATGACAGGGTGGGCTTTCTTT. Amino acids: CASSMMTGWAFF.

Many counts were recorded for this clonotype. CDR3: CASSIAQGHIAKNIQYF. The CDR3 DNA follows: TGTGCCAGTAGTATAGCTCAGGGACATATAGCCAAAAACATTCAGTACTTC. The chain combines TRBV19 with TRBJ2-4, with D possibly TRBD1 on 6 matching bases. The CDR3 is 17 residues long. Trimming shortened V by 1 base and J by 0 bases, and 13 bases separated the two germline ends. CDR1 LNHDA and CDR2 SQIVND come from the germline V gene (reference sequence).

This clonotype was seen many times. This sequence joins TRBV6-1 and TRBJ2-7; 10 bases align to TRBD2. Germline V CDR1 and CDR2: MNHNS, SASEGT. There are 16 residues in the CDR3. The V gene end was trimmed by 2 bases and the J gene end by 2 bases; junction bases not matched to a gene: 6. The CDR3 loop is CASSERGLAQAYEQYF. The CDR3 bases are TGTGCCAGCAGTGAAAGGGGACTAGCGCAAGCCTACGAGCAGTACTTC.

The table lists this clonotype with many counts. The CDR3 DNA sequence: TGCGCCAGCAGTTCCCGTCGGGCAGATACGCAGTATTTT. Translated: CASSSRRADTQYF. V usage is TRBV5-1 and J usage is TRBJ2-3, with D uncertain. The CDR3 sequence is 13 residues long. Germline-derived CDR1 and CDR2 are SGHRS and YFSETQ. Trimming removed 5 bases from V and 4 bases from J, with 11 bases in between.

This clonotype qualifies as large (0.1 to 1%). J is TRBJ1-2 and V is TRBV7-2; D call uncertain. The CDR3 length is 12 residues. Germline assignment: CDR1 SGHTA and CDR2 FQGNSA. Trimming removed 5 bases from V and 6 bases from J, with 10 bases in between. The CDR3 region has the DNA TGTGCCAGCAGCCCCCGGACCCATGGCTACACCTTC. Translating gives CASSPRTHGYTF.

This clonotype has a count of ten or more. The V and J genes are TRBV6-5 and TRBJ2-2; D not resolved. Trimming stripped 0 bases from V and 5 bases from J, with 13 bases between. The CDR3 runs to 16 residues. Germline assignment: CDR1 MNHEY and CDR2 SVGAGI. Here the CDR3 reads CASSYSMGKKTGELFF. The CDR3, as DNA: TGTGCCAGCAGTTACTCGATGGGCAAGAAGACCGGGGAGCTGTTTTTT.

This clonotype was detected ten times or more. CDR3 loop: CASSSLSGQVYNSPLHF. As DNA, the CDR3 is TGTGCCAGCAGTTCACTTTCGGGACAGGTCTATAATTCACCCCTCCACTTT. V gene TRBV28 combines with J gene TRBJ1-6; 8 nucleotides line up with TRBD1. Trimming took 4 bases from V and 3 from J; bases not matched to a gene: 8. CDR3 length equals 17 residues. Looked up from germline, CDR1 is MDHEN and CDR2 is SYDVKM.

In its sample, this clonotype was seen many times. The gene calls are TRBV29-1 and TRBJ1-1; TRBD1 is a possible D gene (6 bases). CDR3 size: 11 residues. Per germline, CDR1 SQVTM and CDR2 ANQGSEA. V was trimmed by 7 bases and J by 6 bases, leaving 12 bases between them. In nucleotides, the CDR3 is TGCAGCGCCCAACAGGGCCCTGAAGCTTTCTTT. Protein sequence: CSAQQGPEAFF.

In this sample, this clonotype turned up many times. The chain has TRBV13 and TRBJ2-6; a weak D match, TRBD1 (6 bases). The CDR3 sequence is 13 residues long. Germline V gives CDR1 PRHDT, CDR2 FYEKMQ (reference sequence). V lost 1 base, J lost 15 bases, and 13 bases lay in between. CDR3 in amino acids: CASSLVGQGPLTF. CDR3 bases: TGTGCCAGCAGCTTAGTTGGGCAGGGGCCCCTGACTTTC. Looking up the rest from reference TRBV13 and TRBJ2-6 gives the full variable domain: AAGVIQSPRHLIKEKRETATLKCYPIPRHDTVYWYQQGPGQDPQFLISFYEKMQSDKGSIPDRFSAQQFSDYHSELNMSSLELGDSALYFCASSLVGQGPLTFGAGSRLTVL.

This clonotype occurred many times. The chain links TRBV20-1 to TRBJ2-7, with a possible D match to TRBD2 (5 bases). V was shortened by 2 bases and J by 0 bases, with 11 bases between the two germline ends. The CDR3 runs to 14 residues. CDR1 and CDR2 from the germline V gene are DFQATT and SNEGSKA (reference sequence). The CDR3: CSARHRDPSYEQYF. CDR3 DNA sequence: TGCAGTGCTAGACACCGGGATCCCTCCTACGAGCAGTACTTC.

The chain employs TRBV9 and TRBJ2-1; TRBD1 matches at 8 bases. This CDR3 comprises 15 residues. The trim removed 3 bases at V and 6 bases at J, leaving 8 bases unmatched. Germline values: CDR1 SGDLS, CDR2 YYNGEE. The CDR3 loop reads CASSAWDRRFNEQFF. The CDR3 DNA is TGTGCCAGCAGCGCCTGGGACAGGAGGTTCAATGAGCAGTTCTTC.

The V gene is TRBV6-5, the J gene TRBJ2-1; D is possibly TRBD1 (6 bases). CDR1 MNHEY and CDR2 SVGAGI come from the germline V gene. Trimming cost V 6 bases and J 0 bases, with 15 bases left between them. CDR3 length: 16 amino acids. DNA for the CDR3: TGTGCCAGCAGACACTCCGGGACAACCTCCTACAATGAGCAGTTCTTC. It is translated as CASRHSGTTSYNEQFF.

This clonotype has just a few counts. The chain couples TRBV11-2 to TRBJ1-1; TRBD1 is a possible D gene (6 bases). Germline assignment: CDR1 SGHAT and CDR2 FQNNGV. Trimming left V 5 bases short and J 1 base short, with 17 bases between. This CDR3 contains 16 residues. CDR3 sequence reads: CASSPQRGASNTEAFF. The CDR3 bases are TGTGCCAGCAGCCCTCAACGGGGGGCGTCGAACACTGAAGCTTTCTTT.

V gene TRBV11-2 combines with J gene TRBJ1-1; no firm D call. Per germline, CDR1 SGHAT and CDR2 FQNNGV. Trimming cost V 5 bases and J 2 bases, with 12 bases left between them. The CDR3 is 14 amino acids. The CDR3 region has the DNA TGTGCCAGCAGCCGGAGGGATAGTAACACTGAAGCTTTCTTT. Translated, it gives CASSRRDSNTEAFF.

This clonotype was detected only a few times. The chain employs TRBV27 and TRBJ1-5; the match to TRBD1 covers 10 bases. The CDR3 contains 14 residues. The junction had 4 bases not matched to a gene; V was cut back by 4 bases and J by 7 bases. Germline lookup yields CDR1 MNHEY and CDR2 SMNVEV (reference sequence). Here the CDR3 reads CASSWDRGGQPQHF. In nucleotides, the CDR3 is TGTGCCAGCAGTTGGGACAGGGGTGGACAGCCCCAGCATTTT.